A selection of T cell receptor beta chains follows, all from one sample in a study of cytomegalovirus exposure and HLA in healthy donors. Sequencing was performed with immunoSEQ multiplex PCR; in TCRdb, only in-frame clones are kept and a portion is missing. The data show 250,000 to 350,000 clones, about nine tenths seen once. The sample taken for sequencing was PBMCs. The source is a man in his forties or fifties in good health and CMV-seropositive. CDR3s include the opening cysteine and the closing phenylalanine or tryptophan. Fields, in order: J gene, D gene, clone size, V gene, CDR3 protein, CDR3 DNA. A D gene is named only where the DNA matches it firmly. Part of the rows lack a size; the others show once, few, many or a class for expanded clones.

>TRBJ2-7|.|.|TRBV15
CATSRGLGAEQYF
TGTGCCACCAGCAGAGGGTTAGGAGCCGAGCAGTACTTC
>TRBJ2-3|TRBD2|.|TRBV28
CASSPTSGRAADTQYF
TGTGCCAGCAGTCCGACTAGCGGAAGGGCGGCAGATACGCAGTATTTT
>TRBJ2-7|TRBD1|.|TRBV14
CASSQKTGVTLPYEQYF
TGTGCCAGCAGCCAAAAGACAGGGGTTACCCTACCCTACGAGCAGTACTTC
>TRBJ2-7|TRBD2|.|TRBV13
CASSLSLAGEDSYEQYF
TGTGCCAGCAGCTTAAGTCTAGCGGGAGAGGATTCCTACGAGCAGTACTTC
>TRBJ1-1|.|.|TRBV4-3
CASSMNGGSTEAFF
TGCGCCAGCAGCATGAACGGGGGAAGCACTGAAGCTTTCTTT
>TRBJ2-7|.|.|TRBV21-1
CASSKEVTPGQGIYEQYF
TGTGCCAGCAGCAAAGAAGTGACCCCGGGACAGGGGATCTACGAGCAGTACTTC
>TRBJ2-2|TRBD1|.|TRBV28
CASRWTGTNTGELFF
TGTGCCAGCAGGTGGACAGGGACGAACACCGGGGAGCTGTTTTTT
>TRBJ1-3|TRBD1|.|TRBV4-1
CASSQEWTGFESGNTIYF
TGCGCCAGCAGCCAAGAGTGGACAGGGTTTGAATCTGGAAACACCATATATTTT
>TRBJ1-3|TRBD1|.|TRBV9
CASTEGAASGNTIYF
TGTGCCAGCACCGAGGGGGCGGCCTCTGGAAACACCATATATTTT
>TRBJ2-7|.|.|TRBV19
CASSIQGSYEQYF
TGTGCCAGTAGTATACAGGGCTCCTACGAGCAGTACTTC
>TRBJ1-5|.|.|TRBV2
CASGLAPQPQHF
TGTGCCAGCGGCCTAGCCCCCCAGCCCCAGCATTTT
>TRBJ2-3|.|.|TRBV4-3
CASSQDPGTDTQYF
TGCGCCAGCAGCCAAGATCCTGGCACAGATACGCAGTATTTT
>TRBJ2-1|TRBD2|.|TRBV2
CASSARTSHEQFF
TGTGCCAGCAGTGCGAGGACTAGTCATGAGCAGTTCTTC
>TRBJ2-7|TRBD1|.|TRBV7-9
CASSTPQGALEQYF
TGTGCCAGCAGCACCCCACAGGGGGCCCTCGAGCAGTACTTC
>TRBJ1-1|.|.|TRBV6-5
CASRGGAEAFF
TGTGCCAGCAGAGGGGGTGCAGAAGCTTTCTTT
>TRBJ1-2|.|once|TRBV6-5
CASSYSWGGSYGYTF
TGTGCCAGCAGTTACTCGTGGGGGGGCAGCTATGGCTACACCTTC
>TRBJ1-5|TRBD1|.|TRBV27
CASRGTEPNQPQHF
TGTGCCAGCAGGGGGACAGAGCCTAATCAGCCCCAGCATTTT
>TRBJ2-7|TRBD2|.|TRBV4-1
CASSQDNGGIGEQYF
TGCGCCAGCAGCCAAGATAACGGGGGGATTGGCGAGCAGTACTTC
>TRBJ2-5|.|.|TRBV6-1
CASSPGSRETQYF
TGTGCCAGCAGTCCCGGGAGCCGGGAGACCCAGTACTTC
>TRBJ2-5|TRBD1|.|TRBV6-5
CASSYGTRTGRETQYF
TGTGCCAGCAGTTACGGAACGCGGACAGGGAGAGAGACCCAGTACTTC
>TRBJ2-7|TRBD2|once|TRBV30
CAWSASGRGGSYEQYF
TGTGCCTGGAGTGCGAGCGGGAGAGGAGGCTCCTACGAGCAGTACTTC
>TRBJ2-3|TRBD2|.|TRBV6-4
CASSDPLTSTGGPFSTDTQYF
TGTGCCAGCAGCGACCCTCTCACTAGCACGGGAGGGCCATTTAGCACAGATACGCAGTATTTT
>TRBJ2-7|TRBD1|.|TRBV7-3
CASSLDREDEQYF
TGTGCCAGCAGCTTGGACAGGGAAGACGAGCAGTACTTC
>TRBJ2-5|.|.|TRBV5-1
CASSALSGQETQYF
TGCGCCAGCAGCGCCCTTAGCGGTCAAGAGACCCAGTACTTC
>TRBJ1-5|TRBD1|.|TRBV2
CASRETGAPQPQHF
TGTGCCAGCAGGGAGACAGGGGCACCTCAGCCCCAGCATTTT
>TRBJ1-4|TRBD1|few|TRBV27
CASSLATGAHNEKLFF
TGTGCCAGCAGTTTGGCGACAGGGGCCCATAATGAAAAACTGTTTTTT
>TRBJ1-1|.|.|TRBV28
CASSLEWGQNTEAFF
TGTGCCAGCAGTTTAGAATGGGGGCAGAACACTGAAGCTTTCTTT
>TRBJ2-1|TRBD1|.|TRBV5-1
CASSLGDRGSYNEQFF
TGCGCCAGCAGCTTGGGGGACAGAGGCTCCTACAATGAGCAGTTCTTC
>TRBJ2-7|.|once|TRBV4-1
CASSQVSGLDEQYF
TGCGCCAGCAGCCAAGTTTCCGGGTTGGACGAGCAGTACTTC
>TRBJ2-7|.|.|TRBV2
CASSDNRGGEQYF
TGTGCCAGCAGTGACAACAGGGGAGGCGAGCAGTACTTC
>TRBJ2-1|.|.|TRBV7-8
CASSEGGSSYNEQFF
TGTGCCAGCAGCGAAGGGGGTAGCTCCTACAATGAGCAGTTCTTC
>TRBJ1-2|TRBD1|.|TRBV29-1
CSVSHGTGRSGYTF
TGCAGCGTGTCACACGGGACAGGGAGGTCTGGCTACACCTTC
>TRBJ2-7|TRBD2|.|TRBV10-1
CASSDNLADPYEQYF
TGCGCCAGCAGTGATAATCTAGCGGACCCCTACGAGCAGTACTTC
>TRBJ2-7|TRBD1|once|TRBV7-9
CASSRGDRGRAYEQYF
TGTGCCAGCAGTCGGGGTGACAGGGGTCGAGCCTACGAGCAGTACTTC
>TRBJ2-1|TRBD2|once|TRBV28
CASRTPGGNEQFF
TGTGCCAGCAGGACCCCGGGGGGCAATGAGCAGTTCTTC
>TRBJ2-7|TRBD1|.|TRBV27
CASRRQGAAYEQYF
TGTGCCAGCCGGAGACAGGGGGCAGCCTACGAGCAGTACTTC
>TRBJ2-7|TRBD1|.|TRBV2
CASSSDRGLRGEQYF
TGTGCCAGCAGTTCGGACAGGGGTCTGAGGGGCGAGCAGTACTTC
>TRBJ1-2|TRBD1|.|TRBV4-1
CASSQDRGPDGYTF
TGCGCCAGCAGCCAAGATAGGGGGCCCGATGGCTACACCTTC
>TRBJ1-2|.|.|TRBV4-1
CASSQGRGGPSNYGYTF
TGCGCCAGCAGCCAAGGCCGGGGGGGACCGTCTAACTATGGCTACACCTTC
>TRBJ2-3|TRBD1|.|TRBV5-5
CASSPDRVYTQYF
TGTGCCAGCAGCCCAGACAGGGTGTATACGCAGTATTTT
>TRBJ2-4|TRBD2|.|TRBV6-5
CASSYTLGGGNIQYF
TGTGCCAGCAGTTACACCTTGGGGGGGGGAAACATTCAGTACTTC
>TRBJ1-2|TRBD1|.|TRBV7-9
CASSSTGLNYGYTF
TGTGCCAGCAGCTCGACAGGGCTGAACTATGGCTACACCTTC
>TRBJ2-3|TRBD1|.|TRBV28
CASSPGTGTTDTQYF
TGTGCCAGCAGCCCCGGGACAGGGACTACAGATACGCAGTATTTT
>TRBJ2-7|TRBD1|.|TRBV6-5
CASSRTGSSEQYF
TGTGCCAGCAGCAGGACAGGGAGTAGCGAGCAGTACTTC
>TRBJ1-1|.|.|TRBV11-1
CASSPQGRGAEAFF
TGTGCCAGCAGCCCGCAGGGCCGAGGCGCTGAAGCTTTCTTT
>TRBJ2-5|.|.|TRBV4-1
CASSQKAPSGETQYF
TGCGCCAGCAGCCAAAAGGCACCCTCAGGAGAGACCCAGTACTTC
>TRBJ2-3|.|.|TRBV7-9
CASSSPGLTYTDTQYF
TGTGCCAGCAGCTCTCCGGGACTTACATACACAGATACGCAGTATTTT